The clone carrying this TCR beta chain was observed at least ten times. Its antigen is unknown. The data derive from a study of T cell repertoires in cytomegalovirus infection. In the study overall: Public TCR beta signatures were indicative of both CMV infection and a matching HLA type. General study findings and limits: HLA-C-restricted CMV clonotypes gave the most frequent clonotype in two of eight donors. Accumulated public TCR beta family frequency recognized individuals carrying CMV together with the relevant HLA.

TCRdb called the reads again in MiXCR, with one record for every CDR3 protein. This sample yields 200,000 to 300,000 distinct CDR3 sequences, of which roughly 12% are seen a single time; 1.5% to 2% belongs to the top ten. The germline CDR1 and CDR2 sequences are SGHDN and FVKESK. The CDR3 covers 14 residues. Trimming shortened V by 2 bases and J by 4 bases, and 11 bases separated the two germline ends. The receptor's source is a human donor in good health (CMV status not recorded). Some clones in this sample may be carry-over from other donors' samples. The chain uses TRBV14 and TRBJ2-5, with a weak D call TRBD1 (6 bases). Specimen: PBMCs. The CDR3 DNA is TGTGCCAGCAGCCAACAGGGGTTTGGAGAGACCCAGTACTTC. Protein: CASSQQGFGETQYF.